Shown below are 17 T cell receptor beta chains from a single sample sequenced in a study of blood T cell repertoires in COVID-19. Produced via immunoSEQ multiplex PCR; TCRdb's table is partial and in-frame only. In the table there are around 140,000 clones, about 80% of which are singletons. Input material: PBMCs or T cells enriched from blood (not recorded which). The receptor source for this set is a woman between 50 and 59 years old who had recovered from COVID-19.

J is TRBJ2-3 and V is TRBV5-5; D gene unclear. Germline V lookup: CDR1 SGHKS, CDR2 YYEKEE (reference sequence). V gave up 1 base and J gave up 0 bases, with 6 bases separating them. The CDR3 length is 14 residues. This CDR3 is CASSLTSSTDTQYF. The CDR3 DNA reads TGTGCCAGCAGCTTGACATCTAGCACAGATACGCAGTATTTT.

DNA for the CDR3: TGTGCCATCAGACAGGCCCCTCTGGAAGAGACCCAGTACTTC. It is translated as CAIRQAPLEETQYF. The V and J genes are TRBV10-3 and TRBJ2-5; D is possibly TRBD1 (5 bases). V was trimmed by 6 bases and J by 3 bases, leaving 14 bases between them. This CDR3 is built from 14 residues. Looked up from germline, CDR1 is ENHRY and CDR2 is SYGVKD.

This clone was recorded a few times. This chain links TRBV20-1 with TRBJ2-7; 7 positions agree with TRBD1. This CDR3 comprises 15 residues. After removal of 3 bases from V and 2 bases from J, the junction contained 10 bases not matched to a gene. Germline CDR1 and CDR2: DFQATT and SNEGSKA (reference sequence). The CDR3: CSASNFGTATYEQYF. The CDR3 nucleotides are TGCAGTGCTAGTAACTTCGGGACAGCAACCTACGAGCAGTACTTC.

This chain connects TRBV5-1 to TRBJ2-7; D gene ambiguous. The CDR3 is made up of 15 amino acids. Germline V gene lookup returns CDR1 SGHRS and CDR2 YFSETQ. V lost 3 bases and J lost 5, with 18 bases in between. CDR3 residues: CASSSTPGSTDEQYV. The CDR3 DNA sequence: TGCGCCAGCAGCTCTACCCCAGGCTCGACCGACGAGCAGTACGTC.

The chain carries TRBV2 and TRBJ1-2; 10 bases map to TRBD1. The CDR3 is made up of 16 amino acids. V shed 6 bases and J 0 bases; nucleotides not matched to a gene: 7. The germline CDR1 and CDR2 sequences are SNHLY and FYNNEI. CDR3 sequence: CASRRTGGSANYGYTF. CDR3 nucleotide sequence: TGTGCCAGCAGGAGGACAGGGGGATCAGCTAACTATGGCTACACCTTC.

The CDR3 sequence: CASSSRTGGEVDTQYF. The CDR3, as DNA: TGTGCCAGCAGCTCCCGGACAGGGGGGGAGGTAGATACGCAGTATTTT. This rearrangement joins TRBV7-6 to TRBJ2-3; TRBD1 agrees at 10 bases. This CDR3 spans 16 amino acids. The V segment lost 4 bases and the J segment 5 bases; nucleotides outside the gene matches: 9. Germline CDR1 and CDR2: SGHVS and FNYEAQ.

This clone was picked up many times. The chain employs TRBV12-2 and TRBJ2-1; whether TRBD2, the table's D call, matches the DNA was not checked. TRBV12-2 is recorded as a pseudogene. The CDR3 covers 19 residues. The CDR3 DNA is TGTGCAAGTCGCTTAGAAGGACTAGCGGGGCCAAGCTCCTACAATGAGCAGTTCTTC. Its protein is CASRLEGLAGPSSYNEQFF.

V gene TRBV3-1 (or the pseudogene TRBV3-2) combines with J gene TRBJ2-5, with D possibly matching TRBD1 (5 bases). The CDR3 has 15 residues. CDR1 LGHDT and CDR2 YNNKEL come from the germline V gene (reference sequence). Trimming left V 2 bases short and J 3 bases short, with 13 bases between. CDR3 amino acids: CASSQRAGIKETQYF. CDR3 DNA: TGTGCCAGCAGCCAACGTGCAGGGATAAAAGAGACCCAGTACTTC.

The chain couples TRBV10-2 to TRBJ1-1; tentative D call: TRBD1 (5 bases). The CDR3 covers 18 residues. Trimming removed 4 bases from V and 2 bases from J, with 23 bases in between. Germline loops: CDR1 WSHSY, CDR2 SAAADI. CDR3 nucleotide sequence: TGCGCCAGCAGTGTCGAGGTACAGGAGAACTACGACAACACTGAAGCTTTCTTT. Its protein product is CASSVEVQENYDNTEAFF.

The rearrangement uses TRBV6-5 and TRBJ2-5; D perhaps matches TRBD2 (6 bases). Per germline, CDR1 MNHEY and CDR2 SVGAGI. V was pared by 0 bases and J by 4 bases, with 15 bases between. The CDR3 has 16 residues. This CDR3 is CASSYSEGWSGETQYF. DNA for the CDR3: TGTGCCAGCAGTTACTCGGAGGGTTGGTCAGGAGAGACCCAGTACTTC.

This clone was picked up a small number of times. Mismatch with germline at one junction end may stem from a read error. The rearrangement joins TRBV5-6 to TRBJ1-6; D gene ambiguous. The germline CDR1 and CDR2 sequences are SGHDT and YYEEEE. The length of the CDR3 is 13 residues. CDR3 sequence: CASRLAGDSPLHF. The CDR3, as DNA: TGTGCCAGCAGGTTGGCTGGAGATTCACCCCTCCACTTT.

V is TRBV19 and J is TRBJ1-2; D perhaps matches TRBD1 (5 bases). V shed 3 bases and J shed 4 bases, with 15 bases lying between them. Germline V CDR1 and CDR2: LNHDA, SQIVND (reference sequence). This CDR3 comprises 15 residues. The CDR3 protein is CASSIKGRVVYGYTF. DNA for the CDR3: TGTGCCAGTAGTATTAAGGGCAGGGTCGTCTATGGCTACACCTTC.

The chain links TRBV2 to TRBJ1-4, with 7 nucleotides matching TRBD1. The CDR3 is made up of 15 amino acids. Trimming took 6 bases from V and 6 from J; bases not matched to a gene: 10. Germline values: CDR1 SNHLY, CDR2 FYNNEI. The CDR3 coding sequence is TGTGCCAGCAGGCCCACCGGGACAGCGTATGAAAAACTGTTTTTT. It is translated as CASRPTGTAYEKLFF.

This clone was counted once. This chain links TRBV6-5 with TRBJ1-1, with 7 bases aligning to TRBD1. The CDR3 is 14 amino acids. J was trimmed by 5 bases and V by 4 bases; bases with no gene match: 7. CDR1 and CDR2 from the germline V gene are MNHEY and SVGAGI. The DNA for the CDR3 is TGTGCCAGCAGTTTAACGACAGGGTCGACTGAAGCTTTCTTT. Its translation: CASSLTTGSTEAFF.

The sample holds a few counts of this clone. The chain recombines TRBV5-8 with TRBJ1-3; D unresolved. The CDR3 covers 16 residues. V gave up 3 bases and J gave up 0 bases, with 13 bases separating them. CDR1 is SGHTS, CDR2 YDEGEE, per germline. The CDR3 DNA reads TGTGCCAGCAGCTATGCACCGGGAACCTCTGGAAACACCATATATTTT. It yields the protein CASSYAPGTSGNTIYF.

With respect to this clone: Other DNA sequences in the sample encode the same CDR3. The chain combines TRBV11-2 with TRBJ2-1; a weak D match, TRBD2 (7 bases). V was shortened by 5 bases and J by 3 bases, with 14 bases between the two germline ends. The CDR3 covers 15 residues. Looked up from germline, CDR1 is SGHAT and CDR2 is FQNNGV. For the CDR3, the DNA is TGTGCCAGCAGCCCTCCCGGGGGGCTCTACAATGAGCAGTTCTTC. This sequence encodes CASSPPGGLYNEQFF.

The chain employs TRBV6-6 and TRBJ1-5; TRBD1 matches at 9 bases. Germline assignment: CDR1 MNHNY and CDR2 SVGAGI (reference sequence). V trimming: 5 bases; J trimming: 3 bases; junction bases outside the gene matches: 14. The CDR3 is 18 residues long. The CDR3 is CASSPRTGALTYNQPQHF. The CDR3 DNA is TGTGCCAGCAGTCCTAGGACAGGGGCTCTCACCTACAATCAGCCCCAGCATTTT.